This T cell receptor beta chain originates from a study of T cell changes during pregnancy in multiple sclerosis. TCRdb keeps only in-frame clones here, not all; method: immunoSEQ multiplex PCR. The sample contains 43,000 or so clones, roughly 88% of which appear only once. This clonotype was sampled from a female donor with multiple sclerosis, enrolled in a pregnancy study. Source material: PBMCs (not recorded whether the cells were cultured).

This CDR3 is CASSDKTSGANEQFF. CDR3 in DNA: TGTGCCAGCAGTGACAAGACTAGCGGGGCCAATGAGCAGTTCTTC. The chain uses TRBV6-4 and TRBJ2-1; 11 bases map to TRBD2. The CDR3 contains 15 residues. The germline V gene has CDR1 MRHNA and CDR2 SNTAGT. The V and J ends lost 2 bases and 6 bases, in that order; junction bases with no gene match: 3.